The 3 T cell receptor beta chains below all came from one sample that was sequenced in a study of technical replicates of blood from a few donors. TCRdb's table, derived via immunoSEQ multiplex PCR, lists solely in-frame clones and lacks some. The sample holds around 12,000 clones, roughly 92% seen once. The sample consisted of PBMCs. The receptors shown here come from a human donor in good health.

The chain is built from TRBV10-2 and TRBJ1-1; 9 nucleotides agree with TRBD1. Per the germline V gene, CDR1 is WSHSY and CDR2 is SAAADI. CDR3 size: 15 residues. V lost 6 bases, J lost 1 base, and 6 bases stayed unmatched. The CDR3 coding sequence is TGCGCCAGCAGCCCGGGACAGGGAGGGAACACTGAAGCTTTCTTT. It yields the protein CASSPGQGGNTEAFF.

The chain couples TRBV7-8 to TRBJ2-3, with D possibly matching TRBD2 (6 bases). The CDR3 runs 16 residues. The germline V gene has CDR1 SGHVS and CDR2 FQNEAQ. The V end was cut by 6 bases, the J end by 0 bases, with 16 bases between. Here the CDR3 DNA reads TGTGCCAGCAGTTCGAGGACTATTGTTAGCACAGATACGCAGTATTTT. Protein: CASSSRTIVSTDTQYF.

The chain links TRBV4-2 to TRBJ2-2; TRBD1 is a possible D gene (5 bases). This CDR3 is 16 amino acids long. V shed 1 base and J shed 0 bases, with 9 bases lying between them. Per germline, CDR1 LGHNA and CDR2 YNFKEQ. In DNA form, the CDR3 reads TGTGCCAGCAGCCAAGGTCAGGGCGCGAACACCGGGGAGCTGTTTTTT. It yields the protein CASSQGQGANTGELFF.